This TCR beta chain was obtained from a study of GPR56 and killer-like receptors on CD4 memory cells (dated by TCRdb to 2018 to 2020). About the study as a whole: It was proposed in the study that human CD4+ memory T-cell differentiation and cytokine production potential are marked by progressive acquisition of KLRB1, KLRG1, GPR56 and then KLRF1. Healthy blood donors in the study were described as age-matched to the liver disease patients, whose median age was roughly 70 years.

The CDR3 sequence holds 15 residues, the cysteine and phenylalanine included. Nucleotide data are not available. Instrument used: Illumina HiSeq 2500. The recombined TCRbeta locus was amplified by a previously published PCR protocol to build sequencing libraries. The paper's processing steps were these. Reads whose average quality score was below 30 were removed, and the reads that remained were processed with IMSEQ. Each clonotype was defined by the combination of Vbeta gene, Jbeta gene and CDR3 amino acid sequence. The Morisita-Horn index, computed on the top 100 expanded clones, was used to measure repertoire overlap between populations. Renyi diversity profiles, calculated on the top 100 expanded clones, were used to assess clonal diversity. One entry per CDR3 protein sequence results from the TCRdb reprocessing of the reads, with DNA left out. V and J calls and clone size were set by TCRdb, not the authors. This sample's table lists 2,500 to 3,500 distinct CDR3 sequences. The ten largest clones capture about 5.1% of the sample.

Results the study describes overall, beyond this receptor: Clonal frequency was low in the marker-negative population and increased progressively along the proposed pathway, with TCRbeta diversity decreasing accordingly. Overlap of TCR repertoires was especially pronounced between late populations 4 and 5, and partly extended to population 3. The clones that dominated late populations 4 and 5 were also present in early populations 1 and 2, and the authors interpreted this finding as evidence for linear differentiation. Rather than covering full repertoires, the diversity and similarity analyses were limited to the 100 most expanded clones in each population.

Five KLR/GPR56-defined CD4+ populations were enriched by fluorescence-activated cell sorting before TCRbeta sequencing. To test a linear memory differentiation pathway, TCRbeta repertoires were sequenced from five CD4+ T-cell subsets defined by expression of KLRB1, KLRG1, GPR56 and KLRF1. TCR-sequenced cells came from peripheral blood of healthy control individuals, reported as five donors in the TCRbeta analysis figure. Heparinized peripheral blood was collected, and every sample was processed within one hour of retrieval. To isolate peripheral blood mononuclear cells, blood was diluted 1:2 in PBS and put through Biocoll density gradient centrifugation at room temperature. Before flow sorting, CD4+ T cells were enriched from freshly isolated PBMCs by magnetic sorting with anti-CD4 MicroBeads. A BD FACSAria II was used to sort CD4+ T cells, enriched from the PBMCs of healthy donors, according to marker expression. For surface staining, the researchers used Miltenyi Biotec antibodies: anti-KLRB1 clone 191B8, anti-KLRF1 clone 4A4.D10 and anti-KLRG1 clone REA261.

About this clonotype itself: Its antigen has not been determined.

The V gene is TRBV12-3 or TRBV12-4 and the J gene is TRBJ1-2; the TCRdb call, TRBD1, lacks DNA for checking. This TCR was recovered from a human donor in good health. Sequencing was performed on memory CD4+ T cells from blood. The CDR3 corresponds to CASSSRQGLGYGYTF.